This T cell receptor beta chain was recovered during a study of CD8 T cells in Susac syndrome. Per the germline V gene, CDR1 is DFQATT and CDR2 is SNEGSKA (reference sequence). CDR3 length: 14 amino acids. V was pared by 4 bases and J by 0 bases, with 3 bases of the junction left unmatched. The RNA input was roughly 0.45 to 1 ug, and it was reverse transcribed with random hexamers. The immunoSEQ assay covered 54 Vbeta and 13 Jbeta segments for CDR3. TCRdb ran MiXCR on the immunoSEQ multiplex PCR reads and lists one entry per CDR3 protein. The sample holds some 160,000 distinct CDR3 sequences, 85% to 95% seen once.

The sample was CD4+ T cells from PBMCs. This receptor was taken from a human donor with Susac syndrome. The J gene is TRBJ2-5, the V gene TRBV20-1; 9 nucleotides line up with TRBD2. This CDR3 reads CSAKRGANQETQYF. The CDR3 DNA sequence: TGCAGTGCTAAGCGGGGGGCTAACCAAGAGACCCAGTACTTC.